These 28 T cell receptor beta chains were all obtained from the same sample, sequenced in a study of blood T cell repertoires in COVID-19. Profiled with immunoSEQ multiplex PCR; TCRdb holds only in-frame clones, not every one. The repertoire holds roughly 280,000 clones, with almost 90% as singletons. Specimen: peripheral blood. The receptors come from a woman in her thirties with COVID-19, enrolled during active disease.

This rearrangement joins TRBV28 to TRBJ1-5; 7 bases map to TRBD1. After removal of 5 bases from V and 1 base from J, the junction contained 5 bases not matched to a gene. This CDR3 has 15 residues. CDR1 and CDR2 from the germline V gene are MDHEN and SYDVKM. CDR3 sequence: CASSRDRGSNQPQHF. In nucleotides, the CDR3 is TGTGCCAGCAGTCGGGACAGAGGAAGCAATCAGCCCCAGCATTTT.

The chain uses TRBV3-1 (or the pseudogene TRBV3-2) and TRBJ1-2; TRBD1 aligns across 7 bases. This CDR3 comprises 15 residues. V lost 0 bases and J lost 11; bases outside the gene matches: 12. In germline, CDR1 is LGHDT, CDR2 YNNKEL (reference sequence). DNA for the CDR3: TGTGCCAGCAGCCAAGAAAATGTGGGCAGGGGGGCATACACCTTC. Protein sequence: CASSQENVGRGAYTF.

CDR3: CASSEAGGLNEQFF. The CDR3 coding sequence is TGTGCCAGCAGTGAAGCGGGGGGGCTCAATGAGCAGTTCTTC. This rearrangement joins TRBV2 to TRBJ2-1; D might be TRBD2 (7 bases). The germline V gene has CDR1 SNHLY and CDR2 FYNNEI. V lost 0 bases and J 6 bases, leaving 9 bases between the germline ends. There are 14 residues in the CDR3.

The chain links TRBV5-1 to TRBJ2-1; D perhaps matches TRBD1 (5 bases). The V end was cut by 3 bases, the J end by 5 bases, with 9 bases between. This CDR3 has 13 residues. Germline V gene sequence: CDR1 SGHRS, CDR2 YFSETQ. The CDR3 is CASSYDRDNEQFF. As DNA, the CDR3 is TGCGCCAGCAGCTACGACAGAGACAATGAGCAGTTCTTC.

The chain joins TRBV27 to TRBJ2-1; 8 bases are shared with TRBD2. Trimming cost V 5 bases and J 5 bases; bases outside gene matches: 11. Germline V gives CDR1 MNHEY, CDR2 SMNVEV (reference sequence). The CDR3 totals 16 residues. The CDR3 region is CASSKDSGTGHNEQFF. CDR3 DNA sequence: TGTGCCAGCAGTAAGGATAGCGGGACGGGCCACAATGAGCAGTTCTTC.

The chain uses TRBV3-1 (or the pseudogene TRBV3-2) and TRBJ1-1; no clear D gene. This CDR3 has 15 residues. The germline V and J ends were trimmed by 3 bases and 1 base, with 12 bases remaining between them. Germline V gene data show CDR1 as LGHDT and CDR2 as YNNKEL (reference sequence). The CDR3 loop reads CASSHIAGRNTEAFF. In DNA form, the CDR3 reads TGTGCCAGCAGCCACATTGCGGGGAGGAACACTGAAGCTTTCTTT.

This chain uses TRBV5-4 with TRBJ1-4; 9 nucleotides match TRBD1. J was trimmed by 8 bases and V by 4 bases; bases with no gene match: 9. CDR3 size: 15 residues. Germline CDR1 SGHNT, CDR2 YYREEE (reference sequence). CDR3 region: CASSRAQGAGEKLFF. The CDR3 region has the DNA TGTGCCAGCAGCCGGGCACAGGGGGCAGGAGAAAAACTGTTTTTT.

The chain recombines TRBV21-1 with TRBJ2-3; the tabulated D call, TRBD2, remains unverified against the DNA. TRBV21-1 is described as a pseudogene. This CDR3 is 14 amino acids long. CDR3 loop: CASSKGRWTDTQYF. The CDR3 nucleotides are TGTGCCAGCAGCAAAGGGAGGTGGACAGATACGCAGTATTTT.

This clone was observed a single time. The V gene is TRBV7-2, the J gene TRBJ2-7; D perhaps matches TRBD2 (5 bases). Per the germline V gene, CDR1 is SGHTA and CDR2 is FQGNSA. V was shortened by 1 base and J by 0 bases, with 7 bases between the two germline ends. The CDR3 spans 14 residues. The CDR3 loop reads CASSLVTTSYEQYF. In DNA form, the CDR3 reads TGTGCCAGCAGCTTAGTGACTACCTCCTACGAGCAGTACTTC.

The chain has TRBV7-9 and TRBJ2-7, with a possible D match to TRBD1 (5 bases). Germline V gene lookup returns CDR1 SEHNR and CDR2 FQNEAQ (reference sequence). The CDR3 covers 15 residues. V lost 5 bases and J 3 bases, leaving 17 bases between the germline ends. This chain's CDR3 is CASSGVSQGSYEQYF. The CDR3 bases are TGTGCCAGCAGCGGAGTGAGCCAGGGCAGCTACGAGCAGTACTTC.

V gene TRBV20-1 combines with J gene TRBJ1-6; maybe TRBD1 (5 bases). The V end lost 3 bases, the J end lost 5 bases, and 14 bases lay between the germline ends. Per the germline V gene, CDR1 is DFQATT and CDR2 is SNEGSKA (reference sequence). The CDR3 covers 15 residues. The DNA of the CDR3 is TGCAGTGCTAGTGGGGCAAAACCCGATAATTCACCCCTCCACTTT. This translates into CSASGAKPDNSPLHF.

The chain has TRBV2 and TRBJ2-7, with D possibly matching TRBD2 (6 bases). Germline values: CDR1 SNHLY, CDR2 FYNNEI. This CDR3 spans 19 amino acids. V was shortened by 3 bases and J by 5 bases, with 29 bases between the two germline ends. CDR3 DNA sequence: TGTGCCAGCAGTGAGGAGTCCACCTCCGGGAGCTTCCTTAATGACGAGCAGTACTTC. Protein sequence: CASSEESTSGSFLNDEQYF.

The chain employs TRBV30 and TRBJ2-7, with 12 bases that match TRBD2. Unmatched junction bases numbered 6, after V lost 5 bases and J lost 4 bases. Germline V gene sequence: CDR1 GTSNPN, CDR2 SVGIG (reference sequence). CDR3 length equals 14 residues. The CDR3 protein is CAWARLAGEYEQYF. In DNA, the CDR3 is TGTGCCTGGGCCCGACTAGCGGGGGAGTACGAGCAGTACTTC.

This clone was recorded once. The DNA of the CDR3 is TGTGCCAGCAGCTTTTCAGGGGGCGCAGGTGGCTACACCTTC. Encoded protein: CASSFSGGAGGYTF. V usage is TRBV11-3 and J usage is TRBJ1-2; 8 bases fit TRBD1. The CDR3 has 14 amino acids. CDR1 and CDR2 from the germline V gene are SGHNT and YENEEA. J gave up 7 bases and V 3 bases, and 7 bases lay outside the gene matches.

The chain's CDR3 is CASSTTSGGEQFF. The CDR3 coding sequence is TGTGCCAGCAGTACGACTAGCGGGGGTGAGCAGTTCTTC. The chain is built from TRBV27 and TRBJ2-1; 12 nucleotides agree with TRBD2. Trimming cost V 5 bases and J 9 bases; bases outside gene matches: 2. Germline CDR1 is MNHEY and CDR2 is SMNVEV (reference sequence). The CDR3 spans 13 residues.

This rearrangement joins TRBV6-5 to TRBJ2-3, with 7 bases identical to TRBD2. J lost 5 bases, V lost 10 bases, and 12 bases had no gene match. The CDR3 is 14 residues long. Germline CDR1 reads MNHEY; CDR2 reads SVGAGI. CDR3 coding DNA: TGTGCCACCAAACTAGCGCCTGCGAGAGATACGCAGTATTTT. Its protein is CATKLAPARDTQYF.

The chain couples TRBV9 to TRBJ2-1; 8 bases map to TRBD2. Per the germline V gene, CDR1 is SGDLS and CDR2 is YYNGEE. Trimming removed 0 bases from V and 7 bases from J; junction bases left unmatched: 3. This CDR3 contains 14 residues. The CDR3, as DNA: TGTGCCAGCAGCGTAGCGGTAGCGGGGAATGAGCAGTTCTTC. Protein sequence: CASSVAVAGNEQFF.

DNA of the CDR3: TGTGCCAGCAGTTTCCCCTCCGGGGGGAGGACTGAAGCTTTCTTT. Protein sequence: CASSFPSGGRTEAFF. V usage is TRBV6-2 or TRBV6-3 and J usage is TRBJ1-1; D might be TRBD1 (5 bases). The CDR3 spans 15 residues. Trimming left V 4 bases short and J 5 bases short, with 17 bases between. Germline V gene sequence: CDR1 MNHEY, CDR2 SVGEGT.

The rearrangement links TRBV29-1 to TRBJ2-3; 7 nucleotides line up with TRBD1. The junction had 5 bases not matched to a gene; V was cut back by 0 bases and J by 2 bases. Germline CDR1 SQVTM, CDR2 ANQGSEA. CDR3 size: 15 residues. CDR3 residues: CSVEDNRGYTDTQYF. CDR3 DNA: TGCAGCGTTGAAGACAACAGGGGATACACAGATACGCAGTATTTT.

The CDR3 DNA sequence: TGCGCCAGCAGAGCCGACAGTGCCTCCTACGAGCAGTACTTC. As protein: CASRADSASYEQYF. J is TRBJ2-7 and V is TRBV5-1, with D perhaps TRBD1 (5 bases). V was shortened by 5 bases and J by 0 bases, with 12 bases between the two germline ends. CDR1 is SGHRS and CDR2 is YFSETQ in the germline V gene. The CDR3 has 14 amino acids.

The rearrangement links TRBV7-8 to TRBJ2-5; D remains unclear. From germline, CDR1 is SGHVS and CDR2 FQNEAQ. Deletions cut 5 bases from V and 9 bases from J, with 16 bases between. CDR3 length: 13 residues. The CDR3 protein is CASSLDPGRAQYF. The CDR3 DNA follows: TGTGCCAGCAGCCTAGACCCTGGTCGGGCCCAGTACTTC.

The chain couples TRBV2 to TRBJ1-4; 8 bases match TRBD1. V lost 4 bases and J lost 4; bases outside the gene matches: 11. Germline V gene data show CDR1 as SNHLY and CDR2 as FYNNEI. This CDR3 comprises 17 residues. CDR3 DNA sequence: TGTGCCAGCAGTGTTCAGGGGGCGGTTAGGATTAATGAAAAACTGTTTTTT. It yields the protein CASSVQGAVRINEKLFF.

The chain is built from TRBV19 and TRBJ2-7; perhaps TRBD2 as D (6 bases). Deletions cut 1 base from V and 3 bases from J, with 16 bases between. Per the germline V gene, CDR1 is LNHDA and CDR2 is SQIVND (reference sequence). The CDR3 length is 16 residues. CDR3 region: CASSIVRASEGYEQYF. CDR3 nucleotides: TGTGCCAGTAGTATAGTTAGGGCTAGCGAGGGCTACGAGCAGTACTTC.

The J gene is TRBJ1-2, the V gene TRBV28; unclear D gene. Germline CDR1 and CDR2: MDHEN and SYDVKM. With 2 bases removed from V and 0 bases from J, the gap between germline ends came to 7 bases. This CDR3 comprises 14 residues. The CDR3 DNA is TGTGCCAGCAGTTTACTGTCAGCTAACTATGGCTACACCTTC. Translated, it gives CASSLLSANYGYTF.

J is TRBJ1-4 and V is TRBV11-2; 7 bases fit TRBD1. CDR3 length: 15 residues. Per germline, CDR1 SGHAT and CDR2 FQNNGV. V lost 5 bases and J lost 8; bases outside the gene matches: 11. The CDR3 region has the DNA TGTGCCAGCAGCCAATACAGGGGTAAAAACGAAAAACTGTTTTTT. Protein product: CASSQYRGKNEKLFF.

V and J are TRBV5-1 and TRBJ2-2; 9 positions match TRBD2. The CDR3 runs to 16 residues. The V segment lost 1 base and the J segment 6 bases; nucleotides outside the gene matches: 7. Germline V gene data show CDR1 as SGHRS and CDR2 as YFSETQ. In DNA, the CDR3 is TGCGCCAGCAGCTTGATTGCGGGAGGGCCGGCCGGGGAGCTGTTTTTT. Protein sequence: CASSLIAGGPAGELFF. Full variable domain (missing parts from reference TRBV5-1 and TRBJ2-2): KAGVTQTPRYLIKTRGQQVTLSCSPISGHRSVSWYQQTPGQGLQFLFEYFSETQRNKGNFPGRFSGRQFSNSRSEMNVSTLELGDSALYLCASSLIAGGPAGELFFGEGSRLTVL.

The chain couples TRBV9 to TRBJ2-5; 7 positions match TRBD2. The junction had 7 bases not matched to a gene; V was cut back by 0 bases and J by 5 bases. The CDR3 has 15 residues. Looked up from germline, CDR1 is SGDLS and CDR2 is YYNGEE. CDR3 sequence reads: CASSVAPGRGETQYF. In DNA, the CDR3 is TGTGCCAGCAGCGTAGCCCCAGGGCGGGGGGAGACCCAGTACTTC.

This clone was counted a single time. The chain couples TRBV30 to TRBJ2-1; D might be TRBD1 (7 bases). The germline V gene encodes CDR1 GTSNPN and CDR2 SVGIG (reference sequence). Between the trimmed V and J ends, which lost 8 bases and 7 bases, there was a span of 15 bases. The CDR3 has 12 residues. This CDR3 reads CASSQGGNEQFF. CDR3 in DNA: TGTGCCAGCTCTCAGGGGGGTAATGAGCAGTTCTTC.